Each of the 32 T cell receptor beta chains below was sequenced from the same sample in a study of cytomegalovirus exposure and HLA in healthy donors. Vbeta (60) and Jbeta (13) primers were used in the PCR. Clones were sequenced by immunoSEQ multiplex PCR, and TCRdb holds only the in-frame ones, with some missing. The sample holds 150,000 to 200,000 clones; about four fifths are singletons and the top ten take 0.85% to 1.4%. Sequences were obtained from PBMCs. Every receptor here comes from a woman aged 40 to 50 in good health and CMV-seronegative.

About this clone: One end of the junction does not line up with germline, which may come from a read error. V gene TRBV7-3 combines with J gene TRBJ1-2; 7 bases are a match to TRBD1. CDR1 is SGHTA, CDR2 FQGTGA, per germline. The length of the CDR3 is 15 residues. CDR3: CSSSPQGGPNYGYTF. In nucleotides, the CDR3 is TGTTCCAGCAGCCCCCAGGGGGGTCCTAACTATGGCTACACCTTC. Combining the CDR3 with reference TRBV7-3 and TRBJ1-2 gives the whole variable domain GAGVSQTPSNKVTEKGKYVELRCDPISGHTALYWYRQSLGQGPEFLIYFQGTGAADDSGLPNDRFFAVRPEGSVSTLKIQRTERGDSAVYLCSSSPQGGPNYGYTFGSGTRLTVV.

This clone came up once. The chain is built from TRBV4-3 and TRBJ2-3; D unclear. Germline V lookup: CDR1 LGHNA, CDR2 YSLEER. CDR3 length: 16 residues. Trimming shortened V by 1 base and J by 2 bases, and 13 bases separated the two germline ends. The CDR3 is CASSQGAYPSTDTQYF. The DNA of the CDR3 is TGCGCCAGCAGCCAAGGGGCCTATCCCTCCACAGATACGCAGTATTTT.

This clone has just a few counts. The V gene is TRBV7-7, the J gene TRBJ2-7; the D gene is possibly TRBD1 (6 bases). V lost 1 base and J 2 bases, leaving 9 bases between the germline ends. Per germline, CDR1 SSHAT and CDR2 FNYEAQ (reference sequence). This CDR3 has 14 amino acids. The CDR3 region has the DNA TGTGCCAGCAGCTTAGTTGGGACACCCTACGAGCAGTACTTC. Translated, it gives CASSLVGTPYEQYF.

The CDR3 DNA reads TGTGCCAGCAGCTCCGGACTAGGAGAGACCCAGTACTTC. This codes for CASSSGLGETQYF. The rearrangement joins TRBV7-3 to TRBJ2-5; the match to TRBD2 covers 7 bases. The CDR3 consists of 13 residues. Germline loops: CDR1 SGHTA, CDR2 FQGTGA. The V and J ends lost 4 bases and 4 bases, in that order; junction bases with no gene match: 3.

V and J are TRBV19 and TRBJ1-2; a weak D match, TRBD1 (6 bases). Looked up from germline, CDR1 is LNHDA and CDR2 is SQIVND (reference sequence). CDR3 size: 14 residues. Trimming removed 6 bases from V and 4 bases from J, with 15 bases in between. The CDR3 loop reads CASRLSGHPYGYTF. The CDR3 DNA reads as TGTGCCAGTAGGTTGTCGGGACACCCCTATGGCTACACCTTC.

This clone was detected once. The J gene is TRBJ2-3, the V gene TRBV5-1; TRBD2 aligns across 9 bases. The trim removed 2 bases at V and 3 bases at J, leaving 10 bases unmatched. The CDR3 consists of 17 residues. CDR1 and CDR2 from the germline V gene are SGHRS and YFSETQ. CDR3 nucleotide sequence: TGCGCCAGCAGCTTCCGGGCTAGCGGGATAGGAACAGATACGCAGTATTTT. Protein product: CASSFRASGIGTDTQYF.

The chain employs TRBV30 and TRBJ2-1, with 7 bases aligning to TRBD1. The CDR3 covers 13 residues. CDR1 and CDR2 (germline): GTSNPN, SVGIG (reference sequence). The junction had 8 bases not matched to a gene; V was cut back by 0 bases and J by 12 bases. The CDR3 DNA sequence: TGTGCCTGGAGTGTAAAAGGGGGCCCAGGGCAGTTCTTC. Its translation: CAWSVKGGPGQFF.

The chain couples TRBV4-1 to TRBJ2-2; perhaps TRBD2 as D (5 bases). The CDR3 runs 15 residues. Per the germline V gene, CDR1 is MGHRA and CDR2 is YSYEKL. V was shortened by 1 base and J by 5 bases, with 11 bases between the two germline ends. DNA for the CDR3: TGCGCCAGCAGCCAAGTGCTAGCTAGTACCGGGGAGCTGTTTTTT. Protein product: CASSQVLASTGELFF.

This clone was counted only a few times. This sequence joins TRBV7-2 and TRBJ2-1; TRBD2 might be the D (5 bases). Trimming shortened V by 2 bases and J by 0 bases, and 11 bases separated the two germline ends. This CDR3 is built from 16 residues. CDR1 and CDR2 (germline): SGHTA, FQGNSA. CDR3 DNA: TGTGCCAGCAGCTTAAGCCCAACTAGCTCCTACAATGAGCAGTTCTTC. As protein: CASSLSPTSSYNEQFF.

In the case of this clone: At the DNA level, this CDR3 is encoded by other sequences in the same sample as well. The chain is built from TRBV13 and TRBJ2-7; D is unresolved. Trimming removed 2 bases from V and 0 bases from J, with 8 bases in between. The CDR3 has 14 amino acids. CDR1 PRHDT and CDR2 FYEKMQ come from the germline V gene (reference sequence). The CDR3 DNA sequence: TGTGCCAGCAGCTTAACTGCTAGCTCCTACGAGCAGTACTTC. Residues: CASSLTASSYEQYF.

The chain carries TRBV30 and TRBJ1-1; D gene unclear. Germline V gene sequence: CDR1 GTSNPN, CDR2 SVGIG (reference sequence). Trimming pared 3 bases from V and 10 bases from J, leaving 12 bases between. This CDR3 region has 11 residues. The CDR3 here is CAWSLTMGAFF. The CDR3 DNA sequence: TGTGCCTGGAGCCTGACTATGGGAGCTTTCTTT.

The chain couples TRBV7-2 to TRBJ1-2; D gene uncertain. The germline CDR1 and CDR2 sequences are SGHTA and FQGNSA. Trimming took off 2 bases at V and 1 base at J, with 23 bases between the two ends. The CDR3 has 19 residues. CDR3 nucleotides: TGTGCCAGCAGCTTATTTTCCCGGGGTGGGAGAACCTTTAACTATGGCTACACCTTC. This codes for CASSLFSRGGRTFNYGYTF.

This clone showed up just a few times. The rearrangement links TRBV6-5 to TRBJ2-7; tentatively, D is TRBD2 (5 bases). There are 15 residues in the CDR3. Trimming left V 4 bases short and J 0 bases short, with 13 bases between. CDR1 and CDR2 from the germline V gene are MNHEY and SVGAGI. The CDR3 DNA sequence: TGTGCCAGCAGTTCCGCCACTAGTAGCTCCTACGAGCAGTACTTC. This gives the protein CASSSATSSSYEQYF.

The chain carries TRBV9 and TRBJ2-5; 10 bases are shared with TRBD1. The DNA end lines up better with TRBJ2-7; the J call may be wrong. Germline CDR1 SGDLS, CDR2 YYNGEE. The CDR3 runs to 15 residues. CDR3 nucleotide sequence: TGTGCCAGCAGTGTTGGACAGGGGGGAGGCTACGAGCAGTACTTC. Its translation is CASSVGQGGGYEQYF.

This clone was seen once. The V and J genes are TRBV27 and TRBJ2-5; a weak D match, TRBD2 (5 bases). Germline CDR1 reads MNHEY; CDR2 reads SMNVEV (reference sequence). There are 14 residues in the CDR3. Between the trimmed V and J ends, which lost 4 bases and 5 bases, there was a span of 14 bases. CDR3 loop: CASSWTSGPETQYF. In DNA, the CDR3 is TGTGCCAGCAGTTGGACTTCGGGCCCGGAGACCCAGTACTTC.

V gene TRBV2 combines with J gene TRBJ2-2; D not certain. The V end lost 4 bases, the J end lost 4 bases, and 13 bases lay between the germline ends. CDR1 and CDR2 from the germline V gene are SNHLY and FYNNEI. The CDR3 consists of 15 residues. The CDR3 protein is CASSVLPVGTGELFF. CDR3 nucleotides: TGTGCCAGCAGTGTTCTACCGGTCGGCACCGGGGAGCTGTTTTTT.

The chain carries TRBV7-9 and TRBJ2-3; 7 positions agree with TRBD2. The length of the CDR3 is 15 residues. The germline gives CDR1 SEHNR, CDR2 FQNEAQ (reference sequence). V gave up 7 bases and J gave up 5 bases; unmatched junction bases: 12. CDR3 protein: CASTLGGNQVDTQYF. DNA for the CDR3: TGTGCCAGCACCTTGGGAGGGAACCAGGTAGATACGCAGTATTTT.

Written as DNA, the CDR3 is TGTGCCAGCAGCCGATTTGCCGGGACAATTAACTATGGCTACACCTTC. It yields the protein CASSRFAGTINYGYTF. The genes are TRBV11-3 and TRBJ1-2; a weak D match, TRBD1 (6 bases). The CDR3 contains 16 residues. Trimming stripped 5 bases from V and 1 base from J, with 17 bases between. Germline V gene lookup returns CDR1 SGHNT and CDR2 YENEEA.

This rearrangement joins TRBV9 to TRBJ1-2; TRBD1 agrees at 9 bases. In germline, CDR1 is SGDLS, CDR2 YYNGEE. V was clipped by 0 bases and J by 2 bases; unmatched bases: 2. This CDR3 spans 15 amino acids. The CDR3 coding sequence is TGTGCCAGCAGCGTAGGAGGACAGGGGAACTATGGCTACACCTTC. Its translation is CASSVGGQGNYGYTF.

The chain couples TRBV7-2 to TRBJ1-5; 12 bases align to TRBD1. Per the germline V gene, CDR1 is SGHTA and CDR2 is FQGNSA. The CDR3 is 15 residues long. Losses at the gene ends were 5 bases for V and 6 bases for J; bases not matched to a gene: 5. In DNA, the CDR3 is TGTGCCAGCAGCCCCCGGGACAGGGGGCCTCAGCCCCAGCATTTT. This encodes CASSPRDRGPQPQHF.

This sequence joins TRBV5-6 and TRBJ2-3; D possibly corresponds to TRBD2 (6 bases). Between the trimmed V and J ends, which lost 0 bases and 1 base, there was a span of 9 bases. CDR3 length: 15 residues. Germline CDR1 is SGHDT and CDR2 is YYEEEE. CDR3 DNA sequence: TGTGCCAGCAGCTTGGAGCGGGTGGGCACAGATACGCAGTATTTT. Encoded protein: CASSLERVGTDTQYF.

This chain joins TRBV19 and TRBJ2-4, with 9 bases lining up with TRBD1. This CDR3 contains 13 residues. Per germline, CDR1 LNHDA and CDR2 SQIVND (reference sequence). V was pared by 6 bases and J by 5 bases, with 2 bases of the junction left unmatched. CDR3 region: CASSWDRENIQYF. The CDR3 DNA is TGTGCCAGTAGCTGGGACAGGGAAAACATTCAGTACTTC. The full variable domain, in which reference TRBV19 and TRBJ2-4 provide the parts outside the CDR3, is DGGITQSPKYLFRKEGQNVTLSCEQNLNHDAMYWYRQDPGQGLRLIYYSQIVNDFQKGDIAEGYSVSREKKESFPLTVTSAQKNPTAFYLCASSWDRENIQYFGAGTRLSVL.

Only a few counts were recorded for this clone. The V gene is TRBV25-1, the J gene TRBJ1-2, with D unclear. Trimming took 2 bases from V and 2 from J, leaving 15 bases between them. The CDR3 is 16 residues long. Per the germline V gene, CDR1 is MGHDK and CDR2 is SYGVNS. The chain's CDR3 is CASSELTAAQNYGYTF. The CDR3 nucleotides are TGTGCCAGCAGTGAACTAACAGCGGCTCAAAACTATGGCTACACCTTC.

The J gene is TRBJ2-1, the V gene TRBV7-9; the match to TRBD2 covers 7 bases. The CDR3 is 15 residues long. Germline-derived CDR1 and CDR2 are SEHNR and FQNEAQ (reference sequence). The V and J ends lost 5 bases and 0 bases, in that order; junction bases with no gene match: 4. CDR3 sequence: CASSQAGSSYNEQFF. The CDR3 DNA is TGTGCCAGCAGCCAAGCGGGAAGCTCCTACAATGAGCAGTTCTTC.

The gene calls are TRBV7-2 and TRBJ2-7; 8 bases are a match to TRBD1. The V gene's germline CDR1 is SGHTA and CDR2 FQGNSA. The CDR3 runs 13 residues. The trim removed 3 bases at V and 7 bases at J, leaving 5 bases unmatched. The CDR3: CASSFRTGREQYF. In DNA, the CDR3 is TGTGCCAGCAGCTTTCGGACAGGGCGGGAGCAGTACTTC.

J is TRBJ1-2 and V is TRBV5-4; no definite D call. V lost 1 base to trimming and J lost 4 bases, with 11 bases between them. CDR1 is SGHNT and CDR2 is YYREEE in the germline V gene (reference sequence). The CDR3 covers 14 residues. Here the CDR3 reads CASSLSGEVYGYTF. CDR3 nucleotide sequence: TGTGCCAGCAGCTTGAGCGGGGAGGTCTATGGCTACACCTTC.

The chain couples TRBV19 to TRBJ1-2; 10 positions agree with TRBD1. The J segment lost 3 bases and the V segment lost 7 bases, leaving 8 bases of the junction unmatched. The V gene's germline CDR1 is LNHDA and CDR2 SQIVND (reference sequence). The CDR3 extends over 15 amino acids. DNA of the CDR3: TGTGCCAGTAACCCGGACAGGGGGGGAGACTATGGCTACACCTTC. This gives the protein CASNPDRGGDYGYTF.

The chain uses TRBV7-9 and TRBJ1-1; D gene ambiguous. CDR3 size: 13 residues. Germline CDR1 is SEHNR and CDR2 is FQNEAQ (reference sequence). The V end was cut by 5 bases, the J end by 0 bases, with 7 bases between. Here the CDR3 reads CASSVSLNTEAFF. In nucleotides, the CDR3 is TGTGCCAGCAGCGTTAGCCTGAACACTGAAGCTTTCTTT.

The CDR3 loop is CASSEAFRRPTDTQYF. DNA of the CDR3: TGTGCCAGCAGTGAGGCATTTAGGAGACCCACAGATACGCAGTATTTT. V is TRBV6-1 and J is TRBJ2-3; D is unclear. V lost 3 bases and J 2 bases, leaving 15 bases between the germline ends. The germline V gene encodes CDR1 MNHNS and CDR2 SASEGT. The CDR3 consists of 16 residues.

This chain uses TRBV6-4 with TRBJ2-7; 10 bases fit TRBD2. The germline V gene has CDR1 MRHNA and CDR2 SNTAGT. J lost 2 bases, V lost 3 bases, and 1 base had no gene match. The CDR3 sequence is 14 residues long. The CDR3 DNA sequence: TGTGCCAGCAGTGAACTAGCGGGGACCTACGAGCAGTACTTC. Translating it yields CASSELAGTYEQYF.

There are a few counts of this clone. This chain links TRBV11-1 with TRBJ2-7; 8 positions match TRBD2. Germline CDR1 SGHAT, CDR2 FQDESV (reference sequence). This CDR3 is built from 18 residues. V gave up 7 bases and J gave up 3 bases; unmatched junction bases: 20. The CDR3 region is CASIKPGREGRSYYEQYF. CDR3 DNA sequence: TGTGCCAGCATTAAGCCTGGACGGGAGGGCCGCAGTTACTACGAGCAGTACTTC.

This clone was detected only a few times. The gene calls are TRBV11-3 and TRBJ2-1; the D gene is possibly TRBD1 (5 bases). The ends were cut back, 0 bases at V and 3 bases at J, with 21 bases in the middle. The germline V gene encodes CDR1 SGHNT and CDR2 YENEEA. The CDR3 runs 19 residues. The CDR3 DNA reads as TGTGCCAGCAGCTTAGATCGAGTACGGCAGGGTAGAAACTACAATGAGCAGTTCTTC. Its protein is CASSLDRVRQGRNYNEQFF.